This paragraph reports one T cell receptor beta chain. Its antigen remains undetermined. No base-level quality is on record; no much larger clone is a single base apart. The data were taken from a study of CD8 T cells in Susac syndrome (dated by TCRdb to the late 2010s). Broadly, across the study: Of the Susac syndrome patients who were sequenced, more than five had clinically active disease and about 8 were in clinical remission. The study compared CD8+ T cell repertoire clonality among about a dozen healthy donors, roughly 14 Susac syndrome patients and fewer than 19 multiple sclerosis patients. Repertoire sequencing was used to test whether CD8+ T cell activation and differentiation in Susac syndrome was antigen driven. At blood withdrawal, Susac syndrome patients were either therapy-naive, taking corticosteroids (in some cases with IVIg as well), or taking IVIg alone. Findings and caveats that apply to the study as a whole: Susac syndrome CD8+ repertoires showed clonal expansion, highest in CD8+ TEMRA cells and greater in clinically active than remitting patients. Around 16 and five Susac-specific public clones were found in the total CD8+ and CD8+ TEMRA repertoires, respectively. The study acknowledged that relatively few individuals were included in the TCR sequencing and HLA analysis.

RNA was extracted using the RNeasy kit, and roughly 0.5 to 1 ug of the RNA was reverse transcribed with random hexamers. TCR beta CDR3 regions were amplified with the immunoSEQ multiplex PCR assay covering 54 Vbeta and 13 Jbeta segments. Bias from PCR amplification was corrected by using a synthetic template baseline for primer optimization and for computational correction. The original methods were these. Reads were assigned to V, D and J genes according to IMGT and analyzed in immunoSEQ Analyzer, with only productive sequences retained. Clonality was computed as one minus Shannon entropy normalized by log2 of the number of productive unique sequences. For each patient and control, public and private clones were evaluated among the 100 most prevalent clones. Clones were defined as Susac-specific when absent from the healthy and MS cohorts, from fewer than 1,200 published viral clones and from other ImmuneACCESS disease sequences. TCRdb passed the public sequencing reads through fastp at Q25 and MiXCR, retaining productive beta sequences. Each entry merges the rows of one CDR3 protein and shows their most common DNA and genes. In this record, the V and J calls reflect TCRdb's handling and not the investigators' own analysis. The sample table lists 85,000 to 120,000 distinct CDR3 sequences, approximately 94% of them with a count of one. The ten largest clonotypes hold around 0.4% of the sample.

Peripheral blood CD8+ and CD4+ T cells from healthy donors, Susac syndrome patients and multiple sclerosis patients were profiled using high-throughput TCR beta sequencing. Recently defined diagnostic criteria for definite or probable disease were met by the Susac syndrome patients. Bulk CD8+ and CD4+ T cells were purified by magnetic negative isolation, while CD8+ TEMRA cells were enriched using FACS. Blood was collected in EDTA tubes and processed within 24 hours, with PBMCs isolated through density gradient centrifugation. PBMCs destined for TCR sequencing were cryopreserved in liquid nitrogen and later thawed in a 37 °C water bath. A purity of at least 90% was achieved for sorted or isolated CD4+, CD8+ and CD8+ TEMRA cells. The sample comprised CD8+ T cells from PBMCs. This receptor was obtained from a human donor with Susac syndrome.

The CDR3 is CASSLKASLGGNTIYF. The base sequence is TGTGCCAGCAGCTTAAAAGCCTCGCTCGGGGGAAACACCATATATTTT. This chain is built from TRBV7-9 and TRBJ1-3; the D gene identity is not certain. As encoded in the germline V gene (reference sequence), CDR1 is SEHNR while CDR2 is FQNEAQ. The CDR3, from cysteine to phenylalanine, totals 16 residues. The sequence is cut down to CDR3 DNA, 48 bases in frame from base 1. A distance of 15 bases separates the germline ends of V and J, which lose 2 bases and 4 bases respectively.